Listed here are 15 T cell receptor beta chains from one sample, sequenced in a study of T cell responses to AZD1222 COVID-19 vaccine. Method: immunoSEQ multiplex PCR; TCRdb's copy keeps in-frame clones and lacks some. The sample includes about 96,000 clones, roughly 90% of them seen just once. The source was peripheral blood, collected on day 0 of AZD1222 vaccination. The receptors originated from an adult in good health.

This clone came up once. The rearrangement uses TRBV12-3 or TRBV12-4 and TRBJ2-1, with D possibly matching TRBD2 (6 bases). With 4 bases removed from V and 13 bases from J, the gap between germline ends came to 14 bases. The CDR3 extends over 12 amino acids. The CDR3 sequence: CASSSRVAAQFF. The CDR3 region has the DNA TGTGCCAGCAGTTCCCGGGTAGCGGCACAGTTCTTC.

This chain links TRBV3-1 (or the pseudogene TRBV3-2) with TRBJ1-1, with D possibly TRBD1 on 6 matching bases. The V end lost 1 base, the J end lost 5 bases, and 14 bases lay between the germline ends. Germline CDR1 is LGHDT and CDR2 is YNNKEL (reference sequence). The CDR3 length is 15 residues. CDR3 amino acids: CASSQGYRVGTEAFF. CDR3 coding DNA: TGTGCCAGCAGCCAAGGTTACAGGGTTGGAACTGAAGCTTTCTTT.

The chain is built from TRBV28 and TRBJ1-4, with D perhaps matching TRBD1 (5 bases). The V end was cut by 7 bases, the J end by 0 bases, with 9 bases between. The germline V gene encodes CDR1 MDHEN and CDR2 SYDVKM. CDR3 size: 14 residues. The CDR3 loop is CASIRQPTNEKLFF. CDR3 in DNA: TGTGCCAGCATTCGACAGCCAACTAATGAAAAACTGTTTTTT.

J is TRBJ1-4 and V is TRBV2, with D hard to call. This CDR3 region has 11 residues. Germline V gene sequence: CDR1 SNHLY, CDR2 FYNNEI. V was trimmed by 6 bases and J by 8 bases, leaving 7 bases between them. CDR3 DNA sequence: TGTGCCAGCAGGGTCGAGGAAAAACTGTTTTTT. Translation: CASRVEEKLFF.

This clone was recorded once. This chain connects TRBV29-1 to TRBJ1-2; 8 nucleotides align to TRBD1. This CDR3 is 12 amino acids long. The germline gives CDR1 SQVTM, CDR2 ANQGSEA. With 6 bases clipped from V and 4 bases from J, the junction kept 4 bases outside the gene matches. The CDR3 DNA reads as TGCAGCGTCATCGGACAGGGCTATGGCTACACCTTC. It specifies CSVIGQGYGYTF.

The genes are TRBV5-5 and TRBJ2-3, with TRBD2 matching over 9 bases. V lost 4 bases and J lost 1; bases outside the gene matches: 7. The length of the CDR3 is 16 residues. The germline V gene has CDR1 SGHKS and CDR2 YYEKEE (reference sequence). The CDR3 bases are TGTGCCAGCAGCGGAATGAAGCGGGAGGGCACAGATACGCAGTATTTT. Translating gives CASSGMKREGTDTQYF.

The rearrangement joins TRBV12-3 or TRBV12-4 to TRBJ2-4; D is perhaps TRBD2 (5 bases). The CDR3 runs 13 residues. V lost 4 bases, J lost 6 bases, and 10 bases lay in between. The CDR3 DNA is TGTGCCAGCAGTTACGAAGGGAGAAACATTCAGTACTTC. As protein: CASSYEGRNIQYF.

V and J are TRBV5-1 and TRBJ2-3; no firm D call. The CDR3 contains 14 residues. V was pared by 4 bases and J by 0 bases, with 9 bases between. Germline V gives CDR1 SGHRS, CDR2 YFSETQ. The DNA of the CDR3 is TGCGCCAGCAGCCGACTTCGGAGCACAGATACGCAGTATTTT. As protein: CASSRLRSTDTQYF.

V usage is TRBV28 and J usage is TRBJ1-4, with D possibly being TRBD1 (6 bases). The CDR3 spans 13 residues. CDR1 is MDHEN, CDR2 SYDVKM, per germline. V was shortened by 4 bases and J by 4 bases, with 7 bases between the two germline ends. CDR3 loop: CASSWTVNEKLFF. For the CDR3, the DNA is TGTGCCAGCAGTTGGACAGTTAATGAAAAACTGTTTTTT.

The chain combines TRBV9 with TRBJ2-7, with D perhaps matching TRBD1 or TRBD2 (6 bases each). CDR1 is SGDLS and CDR2 is YYNGEE in the germline V gene. Trimming cost V 3 bases and J 2 bases, with 15 bases left between them. The CDR3 covers 15 residues. The CDR3: CASSAKGGGPYEQYF. The CDR3 DNA reads as TGTGCCAGCAGCGCAAAGGGGGGAGGCCCCTACGAGCAGTACTTC.

The chain couples TRBV2 to TRBJ2-5; 7 nucleotides line up with TRBD2. Germline trimming cut 4 bases from V and 1 base from J; bases unmatched to any gene: 3. Germline V gene lookup returns CDR1 SNHLY and CDR2 FYNNEI. The CDR3 length is 14 residues. CDR3 residues: CASSGDYTQETQYF. The CDR3 nucleotides read TGTGCCAGCAGTGGGGACTACACCCAAGAGACCCAGTACTTC.

The table lists this clone with a few counts. The V gene is TRBV15, the J gene TRBJ1-2; D perhaps matches TRBD1 (5 bases). V was cut by 5 bases and J by 10 bases, with 17 bases left in between. This CDR3 has 13 residues. Per the germline V gene, CDR1 is LNHNV and CDR2 is YYDKDF (reference sequence). The CDR3 coding sequence is TGTGCCACCAGCGGTAGAGAACAGGAGACCTACACCTTC. It specifies CATSGREQETYTF.

The rearrangement links TRBV28 to TRBJ2-1; a weak D match, TRBD1 (6 bases). Germline V gives CDR1 MDHEN, CDR2 SYDVKM. Trimming cost V 8 bases and J 1 base, with 12 bases left between them. This CDR3 has 14 residues. The CDR3 coding sequence is TGTGCCAGCCTCGACAGGCCTTCCTACAATGAGCAGTTCTTC. Encoded protein: CASLDRPSYNEQFF.

The chain recombines TRBV30 with TRBJ2-1; D perhaps matches TRBD2 (5 bases). Germline values: CDR1 GTSNPN, CDR2 SVGIG (reference sequence). This CDR3 spans 12 amino acids. Between the trimmed V and J ends, which lost 4 bases and 5 bases, there was a span of 9 bases. This CDR3 reads CAWKGLNNEQFF. The CDR3, as DNA: TGTGCCTGGAAAGGACTGAACAATGAGCAGTTCTTC.

The chain employs TRBV5-1 and TRBJ2-3; 10 bases align to TRBD2. The CDR3 length is 15 residues. The V and J ends lost 4 bases and 3 bases, in that order; junction bases with no gene match: 5. Germline lookup yields CDR1 SGHRS and CDR2 YFSETQ. The CDR3 region is CASSRYSGRTDTQYF. The CDR3 region has the DNA TGCGCCAGCAGCAGGTATAGCGGGAGGACAGATACGCAGTATTTT.